This note documents a single TCR delta chain sequence. This clone came up a few times. The antigen it binds to is not known. The input lacks base qualities; no much larger clone sits a single base away. Reading from cysteine to phenylalanine, the CDR3 counts 20 amino acids. Left in the record is the CDR3 DNA by itself, 60 bases read in frame from the first base. V loses 0 bases, J loses 0 bases, and the germline ends lie 20 bases apart. Looking up the germline V gene yields CDR1 TSWWSYY and CDR2 QGS. The sample comes from a study of human gamma delta and Vdelta1 T cells listed by TCRdb under 2018. About the investigation overall: The study examined Delta One T cells, which are Vd1+ gamma-delta T cells, as cytotoxic effectors against acute myeloid leukemia. Results and caveats for the whole study, not just this receptor: Polyclonality and broad cytotoxic targeting of acute myeloid leukemia were reported for Delta One T cells.

Libraries were built with PCR. The sequencer listed for this sample is Illumina MiSeq. Via CATT, TCRdb reprocessed the public reads, and rows with identical DNA were then joined. The sample table holds some 13,000 delta-chain clones, of which approximately 51% were seen once. The ten largest clones take up roughly 1.6% of the sample. Sequencing was done on a sample of Vdelta1 gamma-delta T cells from blood grown in culture (DOT cells). According to the study, the label for this sample's cell subset or site signals: Delta One T cells, in vitro expanded/differentiated Vd1+ gamma-delta T cells. The sequence was obtained from a human donor in good health. Recombination linked TRDV1 to TRDJ2; a confident D gene designation cannot be given. The nucleotide sequence is TGTGCTCTTGGGGAACTTATAGGTCCCATGCCAGGGGCTTTGACAGCACAACTCTTCTTT. This is translated as CALGELIGPMPGALTAQLFF.